These T cell receptor beta chains were read from a single sample in a study of T cell responses to AZD1222 COVID-19 vaccine. Libraries were prepared by immunoSEQ multiplex PCR; TCRdb keeps only in-frame clonotypes and omits some of them. The table shows some 190,000 clones, with over 90% occurring only once. Sequencing used peripheral blood, obtained 28 days after the second AZD1222 dose. These receptor sequences come from an adult who received the AZD1222 COVID-19 vaccine. CDR3s include the opening cysteine and the closing phenylalanine or tryptophan. Fields, in order: clone size, V gene, J gene, D gene, CDR3 protein, CDR3 DNA. D genes are given only for firm matches. Size tells how often a clone was seen (once, few, many) or the class of an expanded clone, and some rows leave it out.

>once|TRBV2|TRBJ2-2|TRBD1
CASSGFRQGADTGELFF
TGTGCCAGCAGCGGATTTCGACAGGGGGCGGACACCGGGGAGCTGTTTTTT
>.|TRBV18|TRBJ1-2|.
CASSQSRGEDGYTF
TGTGCCAGCTCGCAATCGCGGGGGGAAGACGGCTACACCTTC
>.|TRBV6-5|TRBJ1-1|.
CASIPPAGSEAFF
TGTGCCAGCATACCACCGGCAGGGAGTGAAGCTTTCTTT
>.|TRBV28|TRBJ1-1|.
CASSTTLNTEAFF
TGTGCCAGCAGCACCACATTGAACACTGAAGCTTTCTTT
>once|TRBV6-2/TRBV6-3|TRBJ2-3|TRBD2
CASSYGEGRTDTQYF
TGTGCCAGCAGTTACGGGGAGGGAAGGACAGATACGCAGTATTTT
>.|TRBV3-1/TRBV3-2|TRBJ1-5|.
CASSQMLGSNQPQHF
TGTGCCAGCAGCCAAATGCTGGGCAGCAATCAGCCCCAGCATTTT
>.|TRBV2|TRBJ2-7|.
CASSAKGPGSSYEQYF
TGTGCCAGCAGTGCCAAAGGCCCAGGGAGCTCCTACGAGCAGTACTTC
>once|TRBV4-1|TRBJ2-3|.
CASSQVRGIGVGTDTQYF
TGCGCCAGCAGCCAAGTAAGGGGGATCGGCGTAGGGACAGATACGCAGTATTTT
>.|TRBV5-4|TRBJ2-5|.
CASSLDFGQETQYF
TGTGCCAGCAGCTTGGATTTCGGCCAAGAGACCCAGTACTTC
>.|TRBV19|TRBJ2-3|.
CASRRGQKSSTDTQYF
TGTGCCAGTAGACGGGGACAAAAGTCTAGCACAGATACGCAGTATTTT
>once|TRBV20-1|TRBJ2-1|TRBD1
CSASMDRVPLSYNEQFF
TGCAGTGCTAGTATGGACAGGGTTCCCCTTTCTTACAATGAGCAGTTCTTC
>.|TRBV19|TRBJ2-7|TRBD1
CASSSGTGGGGQYF
TGTGCCAGTAGTTCCGGGACAGGGGGAGGAGGGCAGTACTTC
>.|TRBV5-4|TRBJ1-1|TRBD1
CASSSQGTGPTEAFF
TGTGCCAGCAGCTCCCAGGGGACAGGCCCCACTGAAGCTTTCTTT
>.|TRBV4-2|TRBJ2-5|.
CASSQGVTAQETQYF
TGTGCCAGCAGCCAAGGTGTAACGGCCCAAGAGACCCAGTACTTC
>.|TRBV9|TRBJ2-1|.
CASSVRTGYNEQFF
TGTGCCAGCAGCGTACGTACTGGGTACAATGAGCAGTTCTTC
>.|TRBV5-1|TRBJ1-1|.
CASSFGHKDAEAFF
TGCGCCAGCAGCTTCGGTCACAAGGACGCTGAAGCTTTCTTT
>.|TRBV19|TRBJ2-1|.
CASSFPGGSNEQFF
TGTGCCAGTAGTTTCCCCGGTGGGAGCAATGAGCAGTTCTTC
>.|TRBV6-1|TRBJ2-7|.
CASSERREVRYEQYF
TGTGCCAGCAGTGAACGGAGGGAGGTTCGCTACGAGCAGTACTTC
>once|TRBV19|TRBJ2-3|TRBD2
CASSPTSGGVDTQYF
TGTGCCAGTAGTCCTACTAGCGGGGGGGTAGATACGCAGTATTTT
>few|TRBV4-3|TRBJ2-1|TRBD2
CASSQDTSGGNEQFF
TGCGCCAGCAGCCAAGATACTAGCGGGGGCAATGAGCAGTTCTTC
>once|TRBV9|TRBJ2-3|.
CASSGDGGSFPDTQYF
TGTGCCAGCAGCGGTGACGGGGGCTCTTTCCCAGATACGCAGTATTTT
>.|TRBV11-2|TRBJ2-5|.
CASSLNGGRVRETQYF
TGTGCCAGCAGCTTAAATGGGGGAAGGGTCAGGGAGACCCAGTACTTC
>.|TRBV3-1/TRBV3-2|TRBJ1-2|.
CASSQDDRLPYGYTF
TGTGCCAGCAGCCAAGACGACAGGCTACCCTATGGCTACACCTTC
>.|TRBV21-1|TRBJ1-1|.
CASSKDGEEDRVAGTEAFF
TGTGCCAGCAGCAAAGACGGGGAAGAGGACAGGGTTGCGGGGACTGAAGCTTTCTTT
>.|TRBV6-2/TRBV6-3|TRBJ1-1|.
CASSPAENTEAFF
TGTGCCAGCAGTCCGGCAGAGAACACTGAAGCTTTCTTT
>.|TRBV7-8|TRBJ1-5|.
CASSPKASSNSNQPQHF
TGTGCCAGCAGCCCCAAGGCCTCCTCAAATAGCAATCAGCCCCAGCATTTT
>.|TRBV28|TRBJ1-6|TRBD1
CASSNDRVGNSPLHF
TGTGCCAGCAGCAACGACAGGGTGGGAAATTCACCCCTCCACTTT
>.|TRBV7-9|TRBJ1-3|.
CASSLVTHSGNTIYF
TGTGCCAGCAGCTTAGTTACACACTCTGGAAACACCATATATTTT
>.|TRBV5-1|TRBJ2-1|TRBD1
CASSLGGQLFNEQFF
TGCGCCAGCAGCTTGGGGGGACAGCTATTCAATGAGCAGTTCTTC
>once|TRBV11-3|TRBJ2-1|TRBD2
CASSLGLLAGSDEQFF
TGTGCCAGCAGCTTAGGTCTACTAGCGGGATCGGATGAGCAGTTCTTC
>.|TRBV7-9|TRBJ2-3|TRBD2
CASSLESREGPPPDTQYF
TGTGCCAGCAGCTTAGAGTCGCGGGAGGGTCCTCCCCCAGATACGCAGTATTTT
>once|TRBV6-5|TRBJ1-1|.
CASSYSRGNTEAFF
TGTGCCAGCAGTTACTCGAGAGGCAACACTGAAGCTTTCTTT
>.|TRBV18|TRBJ2-5|TRBD1
CASSPRDRQSETQYF
TGTGCCAGCTCACCACGGGACAGGCAATCAGAGACCCAGTACTTC
>.|TRBV3-1/TRBV3-2|TRBJ2-1|.
CASSTSYSEQFF
TGTGCCAGCAGCACATCTTATTCCGAGCAGTTCTTC
>.|TRBV7-8|TRBJ2-1|TRBD2
CASSLGLAGVEEQFF
TGTGCCAGCAGCTTAGGTCTAGCGGGAGTTGAGGAGCAGTTCTTC
>.|TRBV3-1/TRBV3-2|TRBJ2-1|.
CASSQALSGEQFF
TGTGCCAGCAGCCAAGCCTTGTCAGGTGAGCAGTTCTTC
>few|TRBV29-1|TRBJ1-1|TRBD1
CSVDWDRGTEAFF
TGCAGCGTTGACTGGGACAGGGGTACTGAAGCTTTCTTT
>.|TRBV2|TRBJ1-5|.
CASSDLNSNQPQHF
TGTGCCAGCAGCGACCTTAATAGCAATCAGCCCCAGCATTTT
>.|TRBV6-2/TRBV6-3|TRBJ1-5|.
CASSYEGAANQPQHF
TGTGCCAGCAGTTACGAGGGTGCGGCAAATCAGCCCCAGCATTTT
>.|TRBV5-5|TRBJ2-1|.
CASSLAGRDNEQFF
TGTGCCAGCAGCTTGGCTGGGCGAGACAATGAGCAGTTCTTC
>.|TRBV12-5|TRBJ1-1|.
CASGLVPSGNPRDTEAFF
TGTGCTAGTGGTTTGGTACCGTCAGGGAATCCTCGGGACACTGAAGCTTTCTTT
>.|TRBV7-2|TRBJ2-3|.
CASSIIPPSGSRTTDTQYF
TGTGCCAGCAGCATCATCCCTCCAAGCGGGTCGAGAACGACAGATACGCAGTATTTT
>.|TRBV9|TRBJ2-7|.
CASSVGQGGVNEQYF
TGTGCCAGCAGCGTAGGACAGGGAGGGGTCAACGAGCAGTACTTC
>.|TRBV10-2|TRBJ2-1|TRBD2
CASRASGSIYNEQFF
TGCGCCAGCAGGGCTAGCGGGTCCATCTACAATGAGCAGTTCTTC
>.|TRBV4-1|TRBJ1-3|.
CASSQVEGAGNTIYF
TGCGCCAGCAGCCAAGTTGAGGGTGCTGGAAACACCATATATTTT
>.|TRBV7-2|TRBJ2-1|.
CASSLGGFSYNEQFF
TGTGCCAGCAGCTTAGGAGGGTTTTCCTACAATGAGCAGTTCTTC
>once|TRBV2|TRBJ2-5|.
CASSIDRIVGETQYF
TGTGCCAGCAGTATCGACAGGATCGTGGGGGAGACCCAGTACTTC
>.|TRBV12-3/TRBV12-4|TRBJ1-1|.
CASQLRGDTEAFF
TGTGCCAGCCAACTGAGGGGGGACACTGAAGCTTTCTTT
>.|TRBV29-1|TRBJ1-2|TRBD1
CSVEGRQGALINYGYTF
TGCAGCGTTGAAGGTCGACAGGGGGCCCTGATCAACTATGGCTACACCTTC
>.|TRBV6-5|TRBJ2-7|.
CASKAPGRNYEQYF
TGTGCCAGCAAGGCACCAGGGAGAAATTACGAGCAGTACTTC
>once|TRBV19|TRBJ2-4|TRBD1
CASRDRGRLAKNIQYF
TGTGCCAGCCGGGACAGGGGGCGTTTGGCCAAAAACATTCAGTACTTC
>.|TRBV2|TRBJ2-2|TRBD1
CASSDLGRGNGELFF
TGTGCCAGCAGTGATCTGGGCAGGGGGAACGGGGAGCTGTTTTTT
>.|TRBV24-1|TRBJ2-2|.
CATSDLDNTGELFF
TGTGCCACCAGTGATTTAGATAACACCGGGGAGCTGTTTTTT
>.|TRBV4-2|TRBJ1-6|.
CASSQDNPANYNSPLHF
TGTGCCAGCAGCCAAGATAACCCGGCCAATTATAATTCACCCCTCCACTTT